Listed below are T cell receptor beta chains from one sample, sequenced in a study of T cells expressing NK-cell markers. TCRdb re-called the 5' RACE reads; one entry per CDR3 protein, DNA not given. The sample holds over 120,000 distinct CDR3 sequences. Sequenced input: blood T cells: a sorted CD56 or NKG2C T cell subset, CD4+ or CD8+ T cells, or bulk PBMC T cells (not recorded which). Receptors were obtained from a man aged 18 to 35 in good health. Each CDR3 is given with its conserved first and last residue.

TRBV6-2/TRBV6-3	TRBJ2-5	CASNKNSGTAIEETQYF
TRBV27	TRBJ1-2	CASSPRALGDGYTF
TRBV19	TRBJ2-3	CASSYSQMSTDTQYF
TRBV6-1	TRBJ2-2	CASSPPSGWNTGELFF
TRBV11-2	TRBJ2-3	CASSWSGSPRDTQYF
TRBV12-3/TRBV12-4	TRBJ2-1	CASRVAGGYEQFF
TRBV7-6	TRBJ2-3	CASSFRGASTDTQYF
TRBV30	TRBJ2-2	CAWREVVNTGELFF
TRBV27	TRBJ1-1	CASINTGLHTEAFF
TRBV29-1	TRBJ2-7	CSVDGTSGRFYEQYF
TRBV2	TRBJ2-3	CASSDLDPAQYF
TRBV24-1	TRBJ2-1	CATSDRGTGFNEQFF
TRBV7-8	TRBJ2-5	CASSLARGTFQETQYF
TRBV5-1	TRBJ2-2	CASSSNTGELFF
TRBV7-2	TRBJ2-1	CASSLALRAEQFF
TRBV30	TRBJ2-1	CAWVRLNVEQFF
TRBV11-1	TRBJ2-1	CASSLAGPEQFF
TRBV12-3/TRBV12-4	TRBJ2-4	CASSRDRAENIQYF
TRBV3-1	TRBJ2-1	CASSQGIDMYNEQFF
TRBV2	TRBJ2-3	CATQGLAGSTDTQYF
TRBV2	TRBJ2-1	CASTSQNEQFF
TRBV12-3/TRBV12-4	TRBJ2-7	CASSPGTGPLYEQYF
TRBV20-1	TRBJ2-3	CSAVVGLVADTQYF
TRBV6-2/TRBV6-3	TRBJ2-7	CASTGTGSVRVYEQYF
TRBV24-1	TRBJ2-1	CATSDPDTSGPYNEQFF
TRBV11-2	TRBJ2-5	CASSSTGLAGFETQYF
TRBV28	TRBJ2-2	CASSHFGLAGGGELFF
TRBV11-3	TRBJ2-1	CASSHSQTYNEQFF
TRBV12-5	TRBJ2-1	CASAPGTRNLDEQFF
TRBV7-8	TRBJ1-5	CASTLQGDGQPQHF
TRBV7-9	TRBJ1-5	CASSPDSAVQPQHF
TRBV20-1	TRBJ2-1	CSARGVTSVYNEQFF
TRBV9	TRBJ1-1	CASGAVGRVNTEAFF
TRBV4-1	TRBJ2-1	CASSLEAGGPYNEQFF
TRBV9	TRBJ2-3	CASSAEWIDTQYF
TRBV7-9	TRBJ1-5	CASSLVGQGKSNQPQHF
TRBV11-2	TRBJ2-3	CASSLDPLGSTSRRDTQYF
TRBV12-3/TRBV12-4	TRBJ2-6	CASRELAGANVLTF
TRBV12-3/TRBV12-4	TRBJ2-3	CASSLAGQGLTDTQYF
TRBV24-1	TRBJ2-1	CATSDFPREIDEQFF
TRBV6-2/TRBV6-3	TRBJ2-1	CASGWGNEQFF
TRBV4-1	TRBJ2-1	CASSQGAGDSDEQFF
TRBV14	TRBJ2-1	CASSPTSYEQFF